The 9 T cell receptor beta chains below were found in one sample sequenced in a study of neurological immune-mediated disorders. The sample's time point: longitudinal time-point 2. TCRdb ran MiXCR on the 5' RACE reads and lists one entry per CDR3 protein. In the table there are about 90,000 distinct CDR3 sequences, over 10% of which are singletons. Sequenced input: PBMCs. The receptors here all came from a female donor with HTLV-1-associated myelopathy (HAM/TSP).

This clonotype was seen ten or more times. V usage is TRBV6-6 and J usage is TRBJ1-6, with D possibly being TRBD1 (6 bases). CDR3 length: 15 amino acids. In germline, CDR1 is MNHNY, CDR2 SVGAGI (reference sequence). V was clipped by 6 bases and J by 5 bases, with 14 bases between them. CDR3 residues: CASRVSGQNNSPLHF. The CDR3 region has the DNA TGTGCCAGCAGGGTTTCTGGACAGAATAATTCACCCCTCCACTTT.

Many counts were recorded for this clonotype. The chain couples TRBV7-9 to TRBJ2-1; 10 bases match TRBD2. From germline, CDR1 is SEHNR and CDR2 FQNEAQ (reference sequence). Losses at the gene ends were 5 bases for V and 1 base for J; bases not matched to a gene: 8. This CDR3 spans 17 amino acids. The CDR3 bases are TGTGCCAGCAGCCCGCCTGGACTAGCGGCGTCCTACAATGAGCAGTTCTTC. The encoded protein is CASSPPGLAASYNEQFF.

This clonotype was seen repeatedly, ten times or more. This chain connects TRBV10-3 to TRBJ1-1; 7 bases agree with TRBD1. CDR1 is ENHRY and CDR2 is SYGVKD in the germline V gene. V was clipped by 10 bases and J by 0 bases; unmatched bases: 8. The CDR3 is made up of 14 amino acids. For the CDR3, the DNA is TGTGCCACGTGTCCCCAGGGGGTGAACACTGAAGCTTTCTTT. It specifies CATCPQGVNTEAFF.

The sample holds a few counts of this clonotype. The chain links TRBV7-9 to TRBJ2-2; 8 positions agree with TRBD2. The germline gives CDR1 SEHNR, CDR2 FQNEAQ (reference sequence). The CDR3 consists of 19 residues. Trimming removed 5 bases from V and 4 bases from J; junction bases left unmatched: 18. CDR3 region: CASSRIPFYGGVGTGELFF. In DNA form, the CDR3 reads TGTGCCAGCAGCCGTATCCCCTTCTACGGGGGGGTCGGCACCGGGGAGCTGTTTTTT.

This clonotype was found many times. V and J are TRBV25-1 and TRBJ2-7, with TRBD1 matching 7 bases. Germline CDR1 reads MGHDK; CDR2 reads SYGVNS. The CDR3 contains 13 residues. V was clipped by 6 bases and J by 5 bases; unmatched bases: 7. CDR3: CASRSLTGHEQYF. CDR3 coding DNA: TGTGCCAGCAGATCCCTGACAGGGCACGAGCAGTACTTC.

This clonotype was observed at least ten times. The CDR3 region has the DNA TGCGCCAGCAGCTCAGGGATGAACACTGAAGCTTTCTTT. Translation gives CASSSGMNTEAFF. This chain links TRBV5-1 with TRBJ1-1; D is possibly TRBD1 (5 bases). Trimming shortened V by 3 bases and J by 0 bases, and 6 bases separated the two germline ends. Looked up from germline, CDR1 is SGHRS and CDR2 is YFSETQ. This CDR3 spans 13 amino acids.

The chain has TRBV10-3 and TRBJ2-2; D might be TRBD1 or TRBD2, each matching 5 bases. CDR1 is ENHRY and CDR2 is SYGVKD in the germline V gene. The CDR3 is made up of 12 amino acids. V was trimmed by 7 bases and J by 8 bases, leaving 11 bases between them. The CDR3 DNA sequence: TGTGCCATCAACTCGGGGCCTGGGGAGCTGTTTTTT. Translated, it gives CAINSGPGELFF.

This clonotype was picked up many times. J is TRBJ2-3 and V is TRBV6-5, with 15 bases identical to TRBD2. Germline loops: CDR1 MNHEY, CDR2 SVGAGI. The J segment lost 9 bases and the V segment lost 5 bases, leaving 6 bases of the junction unmatched. The CDR3 extends over 15 amino acids. The CDR3 nucleotides read TGTGCCAGCAGTAGGACTAGCGGGGGGGCCTTGACGCAGTATTTT. This codes for CASSRTSGGALTQYF.

The chain couples TRBV7-9 to TRBJ2-1, with 8 bases lining up with TRBD1. The J call may be in error: the DNA end matches TRBJ2-7 better. This CDR3 is 14 amino acids long. Germline V CDR1 and CDR2: SEHNR, FQNEAQ (reference sequence). In DNA form, the CDR3 reads TGTGCCAGTAACTCCCGTCAGGGGGCGAATGAGCAGTACTTC. Protein product: CASNSRQGANEQYF.